The T cell receptor beta chain under discussion was sequenced for a study of blood T cell repertoires in COVID-19. About the research overall: Material from acute and convalescent COVID-19 was sourced from the United States, Italy and Spain. Nucleic acid was either cDNA or gDNA, and it came from T cells, B-cell-depleted T cells, or PBMCs.

The CDR3 is 16 amino acids. The V gene end was trimmed by 0 bases and the J gene end by 2 bases; junction bases not matched to a gene: 4. Germline CDR1 is LGHNA and CDR2 is YNFKEQ. Only in-frame clones appear in the TCRdb table, and some are missing; sequencing was by immunoSEQ multiplex PCR. The sample yields 300,000 or so clones, roughly nine tenths seen once. Self-reported history from a screening survey and questionnaire set each donor's cohort. This TCR derives from a man between 60 and 75 years old who had recovered from COVID-19. Sequencing was carried out using PBMCs or T cells enriched from blood (not recorded which). The chain links TRBV4-2 to TRBJ2-1; 7 bases match TRBD2. The CDR3 spells CASSQEQGGAYNEQFF. The CDR3 DNA reads as TGTGCCAGCAGCCAAGAGCAGGGAGGGGCCTACAATGAGCAGTTCTTC.